This TCR beta chain was captured by sequencing in a study of glioma-infiltrating T cells after dendritic cell vaccination. The PCR used 60 V beta and 13 J beta primers. Some clones are missing from TCRdb's copy, which holds only in-frame ones; the method was immunoSEQ multiplex PCR. The sample has roughly 80,000 clones, 70% to 90% seen once. The V end was cut by 3 bases, the J end by 8 bases, with 17 bases between. From germline, CDR1 is SGDLS and CDR2 YYNGEE. CDR3 length: 14 residues. Material: blood, obtained before dendritic cell vaccination. This receptor was taken from a human donor with glioblastoma. The chain carries TRBV9 and TRBJ1-1; D ambiguous. The CDR3: CASSGPRPGLEAFF. The CDR3 DNA is TGTGCCAGCAGCGGCCCACGGCCAGGACTCGAAGCTTTCTTT. The entire variable domain, with the rest obtained from reference TRBV9 and TRBJ1-1, is as follows: DSGVTQTPKHLITATGQRVTLRCSPRSGDLSVYWYQQSLDQGLQFLIQYYNGEERAKGNILERFSAQQFPDLHSELNLSSLELGDSALYFCASSGPRPGLEAFFGQGTRLTVV.